A selection of T cell receptor beta chains follows, all from one sample in a study of T cells after yellow fever vaccination. TCRdb passed the 5' RACE reads through MiXCR, listing each CDR3 protein once. Of a few hundred thousand distinct CDR3 sequences listed, roughly 5.2% are singletons. The sequences come from CD4+ T cells sorted from PBMCs, collected on the day of the yellow fever booster vaccination. The receptor set was obtained from a man in his late teens or twenties who received the YFV17D yellow fever vaccine. Each CDR3 is given with its conserved first and last residue. The D gene is left open where the match is weak. Not all rows give a size; the values are once, few, many and, for expanded clones, a class.

V	D	J	length	size	CDR3	DNA
TRBV18	TRBD2	TRBJ2-3	14	-	CATRTSGGGDTQYF	TGTGCCACCAGGACTAGCGGGGGTGGAGATACGCAGTATTTT
TRBV19	-	TRBJ2-1	18	-	CARIVVGRVIPSYNEQFF	TGTGCCAGGATCGTGGTAGGCAGGGTGATCCCCTCCTACAATGAGCAGTTCTTC
TRBV5-5	-	TRBJ1-5	12	many	CASSLWGQPQHF	TGTGCCAGCAGCTTGTGGGGTCAGCCCCAGCATTTT
TRBV18	-	TRBJ1-2	14	-	CASSTRRGNYGYTF	TGTGCCAGCTCAACCCGCAGGGGCAACTATGGCTACACCTTC
TRBV10-3	-	TRBJ1-1	11	many	CAIGGETEAFF	TGTGCCATCGGGGGGGAGACTGAAGCTTTCTTT
TRBV20-1	-	TRBJ1-2	13	-	CSAGGQSGEGYTF	TGCAGTGCTGGGGGCCAATCGGGGGAAGGCTACACCTTC
TRBV5-1	TRBD2	TRBJ2-3	18	-	CASSQAWTSGGGGDTQYF	TGCGCCAGCAGCCAAGCATGGACTAGCGGGGGGGGCGGAGATACGCAGTATTTT
TRBV7-9	TRBD2	TRBJ2-3	15	-	CASSRRGAGTDTQYF	TGTGCCAGCAGCCGGCGGGGGGCCGGCACAGATACGCAGTATTTT
TRBV20-1	-	TRBJ2-2	15	many	CSARGTSWDTGELFF	TGCAGTGCTAGAGGCACCTCGTGGGACACCGGGGAGCTGTTTTTT
TRBV20-1	-	TRBJ2-6	13	-	CSAGTRSANVLTF	TGCAGTGCCGGTACGAGAAGTGCCAACGTCCTGACTTTC
TRBV5-1	-	TRBJ1-1	13	few	CASSFRGITEAFF	TGCGCCAGCAGCTTTCGGGGGATCACTGAAGCTTTCTTT
TRBV2	-	TRBJ1-6	15	few	CASMRGSGGNSPLHF	TGTGCCAGCATGCGGGGATCCGGGGGCAATTCACCCCTCCACTTT
TRBV5-1	-	TRBJ2-7	13	many	CASSLGVYDEQYF	TGCGCCAGCAGCTTGGGGGTTTACGACGAGCAGTACTTC
TRBV9	-	TRBJ1-2	15	-	CASSATGRGGYGYTF	TGTGCCAGCAGCGCGACAGGCCGAGGGGGCTATGGCTACACCTTC
TRBV5-1	-	TRBJ2-2	16	-	CASSILIAANTGELFF	TGCGCCAGCAGCATCTTAATAGCGGCGAACACCGGGGAGCTGTTTTTT
TRBV20-1	-	TRBJ2-1	11	many	CSARGAGKQFF	TGCAGTGCTAGGGGGGCCGGGAAGCAGTTCTTC
TRBV24-1	TRBD2	TRBJ2-3	15	few	CATSFTRGGTDTQYF	TGTGCCACCAGTTTCACGCGGGGGGGCACAGATACGCAGTATTTT
TRBV29-1	TRBD1	TRBJ2-7	14	many	CSVLRDRGPYEQYF	TGCAGCGTTTTACGGGACAGGGGTCCCTACGAGCAGTACTTC
TRBV6-1	-	TRBJ2-1	15	many	CASSEVPRSPNEQFF	TGTGCCAGCAGTGAAGTCCCACGATCCCCCAATGAGCAGTTCTTC
TRBV5-1	TRBD2	TRBJ2-5	15	many	CASSKLAGVAETQYF	TGCGCCAGCAGCAAACTAGCGGGGGTAGCAGAGACCCAGTACTTC
TRBV4-2	-	TRBJ1-5	15	few	CASSQGEGLGLPQHF	TGTGCCAGCAGCCAAGGGGAGGGTTTAGGGCTGCCCCAGCATTTT
TRBV18	-	TRBJ1-3	15	many	CASSRGRPSGNTIYF	TGTGCCAGCTCAAGAGGCCGACCCTCTGGAAACACCATATATTTT
TRBV12-3/TRBV12-4	-	TRBJ1-6	16	-	CASSLARTSGNSPLHF	TGTGCCAGCAGTTTAGCAAGGACTTCAGGCAATTCACCCCTCCACTTT
TRBV20-1	TRBD2	TRBJ2-5	13	few	CSARRLAEETQYF	TGCAGTGCTAGAAGGCTAGCGGAAGAGACCCAGTACTTC
TRBV9	-	TRBJ2-3	12	-	CASSAGADTQYF	TGTGCCAGCAGCGCAGGGGCAGATACGCAGTATTTT
TRBV7-2	-	TRBJ2-1	15	few	CASSWGGRLGNEQFF	TGTGCCAGCAGCTGGGGGGGGCGGCTTGGCAATGAGCAGTTCTTC
TRBV2	-	TRBJ2-1	13	few	CASLLDSYNEQFF	TGTGCCAGCCTGCTCGACAGCTACAATGAGCAGTTCTTC
TRBV20-1	-	TRBJ1-1	15	-	CSAPGTGGSLSEAFF	TGCAGTGCTCCCGGGACGGGGGGGTCTTTGAGTGAAGCTTTCTTT
TRBV5-1	-	TRBJ2-5	13	many	CAARRGFQETQYF	TGCGCCGCGCGCCGAGGTTTCCAAGAGACCCAGTACTTC
TRBV5-4	TRBD1	TRBJ2-2	16	few	CASSHLSGTGAGELFF	TGTGCCAGCAGCCATTTATCCGGGACAGGGGCCGGGGAGCTGTTTTTT
TRBV20-1	TRBD2	TRBJ2-3	14	-	CSASSSGGAITQYF	TGCAGTGCTAGTTCTAGCGGGGGGGCCATAACGCAGTATTTT
TRBV7-2	TRBD2	TRBJ2-1	16	many	CASSFRSSGGVNEQFF	TGTGCCAGCAGCTTCCGCTCTAGCGGGGGGGTCAATGAGCAGTTCTTC
TRBV29-1	-	TRBJ2-5	14	many	CSVEDLLPRETQYF	TGCAGCGTTGAAGATCTCCTGCCGAGGGAGACCCAGTACTTC
TRBV19	-	TRBJ2-7	12	few	CASSRGSYEQYF	TGTGCCAGTAGCAGGGGATCCTACGAGCAGTACTTC
TRBV12-3/TRBV12-4	TRBD2	TRBJ2-4	14	many	CASSLDGGENIQYF	TGTGCCAGCAGTTTAGACGGGGGGGAAAACATTCAGTACTTC
TRBV18	TRBD1	TRBJ2-1	14	-	CASSGTGVESEQFF	TGTGCCAGCTCCGGAACAGGGGTAGAGAGTGAGCAGTTCTTC
TRBV12-3/TRBV12-4	-	TRBJ2-3	14	many	CASRPTYSTDTQYF	TGTGCCAGCAGACCGACCTATAGCACAGATACGCAGTATTTT
TRBV2	TRBD2	TRBJ2-1	14	many	CASARGTRITEQFF	TGTGCCAGCGCGCGGGGGACTAGGATAACCGAGCAGTTCTTC
TRBV4-2	-	TRBJ2-5	15	few	CASSQVETRGETQYF	TGTGCCAGCAGCCAAGTTGAGACTAGGGGTGAGACCCAGTACTTC